This paragraph reports one T cell receptor beta chain. The CDR3 has 15 residues. V lost 5 bases to trimming and J lost 7 bases; unmatched junction nucleotides: 11. Germline V CDR1 and CDR2: SEHNR, FQNEAQ (reference sequence). The entry originates in a study of T cell changes during pregnancy in multiple sclerosis. The data were produced by immunoSEQ multiplex PCR, yet TCRdb's version contains in-frame clones alone and is incomplete. In the table there are roughly 99,000 clones, 92% of which are singletons. The rearrangement links TRBV7-9 to TRBJ2-4; 7 bases are a match to TRBD1. Sample: peripheral blood, taken after pregnancy. The TCR originated in a female donor in good health, enrolled as a control in a pregnancy study. CDR3 residues: CASSPISQGVNIQYF. The CDR3 DNA is TGTGCCAGCAGCCCCATAAGCCAGGGGGTGAACATTCAGTACTTC.